This TCR beta chain was recovered during a study of ipilimumab plus nivolumab after autologous stem cell transplantation. At the level of the study: A median of about eight nivolumab and 5 or 6 ipilimumab doses were given. The DLBCL cohort had primary refractory and relapsed disease, with 18-month progression-free survival of about 82% and 31%.

This clone was seen only once. The CDR3 is made up of 14 amino acids. The germline V and J ends were trimmed by 6 bases and 4 bases, with 15 bases remaining between them. Germline CDR1 and CDR2: SGHAT and FQNNGV. Clones were read by immunoSEQ multiplex PCR, and TCRdb kept only the in-frame ones, dropping some. The sample has roughly 25,000 clones, just over 85% seen once; the top ten hold 4% to 6%. V usage is TRBV11-2 and J usage is TRBJ1-2, with a possible D match to TRBD1 (6 bases). The sequencing here drew on PBMCs, taken in a trial of ipilimumab plus nivolumab as post-transplant consolidation. The TCR originated in a male donor with diffuse large B-cell lymphoma. The CDR3 is CASSPIGGTYGYTF. As DNA, the CDR3 is TGTGCCAGCAGTCCAATTGGGGGCACCTATGGCTACACCTTC.